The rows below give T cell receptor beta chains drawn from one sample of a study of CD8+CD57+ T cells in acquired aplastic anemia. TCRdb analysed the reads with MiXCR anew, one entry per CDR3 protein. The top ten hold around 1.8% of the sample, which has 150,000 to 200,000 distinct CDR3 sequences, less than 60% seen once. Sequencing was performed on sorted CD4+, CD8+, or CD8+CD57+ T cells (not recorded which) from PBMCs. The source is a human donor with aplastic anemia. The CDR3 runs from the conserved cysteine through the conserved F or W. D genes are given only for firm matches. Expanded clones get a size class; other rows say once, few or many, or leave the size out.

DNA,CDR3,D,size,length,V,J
TGTGCCAGCAGTTATATTGGTTCGGGGCAAGAGACCCAGTACTTC,CASSYIGSGQETQYF,-,once,15,TRBV6-5,TRBJ2-5
TGTGCCAGCAGCCAAGTACTAGCGGGCTCCGGTGGGCAGTTCTTC,CASSQVLAGSGGQFF,TRBD2,-,15,TRBV4-2,TRBJ2-1
TGTGCCAGCAGCCTACGAAGGGGATACAATGAGCAGTTCTTC,CASSLRRGYNEQFF,-,many,14,TRBV14,TRBJ2-1
TGTGCCAGCAGTTTTGTGCGAGAAACGGGAGGCTACACCTTC,CASSFVRETGGYTF,-,many,14,TRBV12-3/TRBV12-4,TRBJ1-2
TGTGCCAGCAGCTCCGGAGCGGGGGGTTGGGCAGATACGCAGTATTTT,CASSSGAGGWADTQYF,TRBD2,many,16,TRBV11-2,TRBJ2-3
TGTGCCACCAGCAGCCGTCGGGCGGGGGTAGAGACCCAGTACTTC,CATSSRRAGVETQYF,TRBD2,-,15,TRBV15,TRBJ2-5
TGTGCCACCAGCAGTGCGGACAGATATAATTCACCCCTCCACTTT,CATSSADRYNSPLHF,-,few,15,TRBV15,TRBJ1-6
TGTGCCAGCAGTTCCGGACAGGGTTCGTTTGAAAAACTGTTTTTT,CASSSGQGSFEKLFF,TRBD1,many,15,TRBV7-2,TRBJ1-4
TGCAGCGTTGAGCAGACGGTAGCGAACTATGGCTACACCTTC,CSVEQTVANYGYTF,-,few,14,TRBV29-1,TRBJ1-2
TGTGCCTGGAGTGTAGGGCTAGCGGGAGCGGGTACCGGGGAGCTGTTTTTT,CAWSVGLAGAGTGELFF,TRBD2,few,17,TRBV30,TRBJ2-2
TGCAGTGCACCAGGGGACAGGCCCCCCTACGAGCAGTACTTC,CSAPGDRPPYEQYF,TRBD1,few,14,TRBV20-1,TRBJ2-7
TGTGCCAGCAGCTCCGGACTCGGAGAAGACTACGAGCAGTACTTC,CASSSGLGEDYEQYF,-,-,15,TRBV7-3,TRBJ2-7
TGTGCTAGCAGCTTAGGGGCGTGGCAGGGTTACGAGCAGTACTTC,CASSLGAWQGYEQYF,-,many,15,TRBV7-7,TRBJ2-7
TGCAGCGTCGTAAGCAGGGGGCTACACACTGAAGCTTTCTTT,CSVVSRGLHTEAFF,TRBD1,once,14,TRBV29-1,TRBJ1-1
TGTGCCAGCAGCCCGGTCGTGGGTCGCTCCTACAATGAGCAGTTCTTC,CASSPVVGRSYNEQFF,-,-,16,TRBV10-3,TRBJ2-1
TGTGCCAGCAGCTCCCCATCCCGGGAATACGAGCAGTACTTC,CASSSPSREYEQYF,-,-,14,TRBV5-6,TRBJ2-7
TGTGCCAGCAGCTTAGTCGTCAGGTTCTCTGGAAACACCATATATTTT,CASSLVVRFSGNTIYF,-,many,16,TRBV7-8,TRBJ1-3
TGCAGTGCTATCCGGGACAGGGGGACTGAAGCTTTCTTT,CSAIRDRGTEAFF,TRBD1,few,13,TRBV20-1,TRBJ1-1
TGTGCCAGCAGCCTTACCAACTACGAGCAGTACTTC,CASSLTNYEQYF,-,few,12,TRBV7-8,TRBJ2-7
TGTGCCAGCAGCTTAGTCGAGGGCTACGAGCAGTACTTC,CASSLVEGYEQYF,-,few,13,TRBV7-9,TRBJ2-7
TGCAGTGCTAGATGGGCTGCTAGCGGGGGGCCAGATACGCAGTATTTT,CSARWAASGGPDTQYF,TRBD2,many,16,TRBV20-1,TRBJ2-3
TGTGCCAGTAGTACCCCCCTAGGAGGGGCCAACGTCCTGACTTTC,CASSTPLGGANVLTF,-,-,15,TRBV19,TRBJ2-6
TGCAGTGCTAGAGATGGAACAGGTTGGGGCGAGCAGTACTTC,CSARDGTGWGEQYF,-,-,14,TRBV20-1,TRBJ2-7
TGCAGTGCTAACAGGGATTACGAGCAGTACTTC,CSANRDYEQYF,-,-,11,TRBV20-1,TRBJ2-7
TGTGCCAGCAGTGAGGGGGCAGCGGGAGCCAATGAGCAGTTCTTC,CASSEGAAGANEQFF,TRBD2,few,15,TRBV2,TRBJ2-1
TGTGCCAGCAGTGCCGACCCTGGAGCGGAGCGATCCTACGAGCAGTACTTC,CASSADPGAERSYEQYF,-,-,17,TRBV25-1,TRBJ2-7
TGTGCCAGCAAGACTCAGTTCAACACCGGGGAGCTGTTTTTT,CASKTQFNTGELFF,-,few,14,TRBV6-1,TRBJ2-2
TGTGCCAGTAGTTGGGGCCTAAGCTCCTACGAGCAGTACTTC,CASSWGLSSYEQYF,-,-,14,TRBV19,TRBJ2-7
TGTGCCAGCAGTTACACGGCAGCATACATGAACACTGAAGCTTTCTTT,CASSYTAAYMNTEAFF,-,-,16,TRBV6-5,TRBJ1-1
TGCAGTGCCAACGTCGGGAGCACAGATACGCAGTATTTT,CSANVGSTDTQYF,-,many,13,TRBV20-1,TRBJ2-3
TGTGCCAGCAGCTTACAGGGGCAGCCCTATAGTACCCAGTACTTC,CASSLQGQPYSTQYF,-,-,15,TRBV7-9,TRBJ2-5
TGTGCCACCAGTGAACCGCAGGGAAGCGCGAACACCGGGGAGCTGTTTTTT,CATSEPQGSANTGELFF,-,-,17,TRBV24-1,TRBJ2-2
TGTGCCAGCAGCTCCAATGGTCAGCCCCAGCATTTT,CASSSNGQPQHF,-,-,12,TRBV7-2,TRBJ1-5
TGTGCCAGCAGCTTAGGACCCGGGACAGAGAAAGAGACCCAGTACTTC,CASSLGPGTEKETQYF,TRBD1,once,16,TRBV7-9,TRBJ2-5
TGTGCCAGCAGCTTCGGTGGGCTAGCGGCCACCTACGAGCAGTACTTC,CASSFGGLAATYEQYF,TRBD2,-,16,TRBV5-6,TRBJ2-7
TGTGCCAGCAGTTACTCTCCAGGAGGGGAGACCCAGTACTTC,CASSYSPGGETQYF,-,many,14,TRBV6-6,TRBJ2-5
TGTGCCAGCAGTTTAGTGCAGGGGGCAAGAGATACGCAGTATTTT,CASSLVQGARDTQYF,TRBD1,-,15,TRBV28,TRBJ2-3
TGTGCCACCAGCAGAGTACTACCCTACGAGCAGTACTTC,CATSRVLPYEQYF,-,-,13,TRBV15,TRBJ2-7
TGTGCCAGCAGTTCCGGACATGTCTCCTCTGGAAACACCATATATTTT,CASSSGHVSSGNTIYF,-,many,16,TRBV6-6,TRBJ1-3